The 9 T cell receptor beta chains below all came from one sample that was sequenced in a study of T cells in Graves' hyperthyroidism and ophthalmopathy. Amplification of TCR beta CDR3 regions used RNA as the template. HTBI primers were the set used in a first-round RT-PCR of the TCR CDR3. In TCRdb, the multiplex PCR reads were re-called with MiXCR into one record per CDR3 protein. Counted here are hundreds of thousands of distinct CDR3 sequences, around 13% occurring once; the ten biggest clones make up approximately 12%. The specimen was blood. These receptors came from a woman between 45 and 65 years old with Graves' ophthalmopathy.

The chain carries TRBV29-1 and TRBJ1-1; D remains unclear. Looked up from germline, CDR1 is SQVTM and CDR2 is ANQGSEA. V lost 6 bases to trimming and J lost 4 bases, with 6 bases between them. This CDR3 has 10 amino acids. For the CDR3, the DNA is TGCAGCGTCGGATTCACTGAAGCTTTCTTT. Translating it yields CSVGFTEAFF.

This clonotype has a count of ten or more. The chain uses TRBV13 and TRBJ1-5; D is uncertain. Trimming removed 0 bases from V and 6 bases from J, with 12 bases in between. Germline V CDR1 and CDR2: PRHDT, FYEKMQ (reference sequence). The CDR3 length is 15 residues. CDR3: CASSLGRMVTQPQHF. The CDR3 DNA sequence: TGTGCCAGCAGCTTAGGCCGGATGGTAACTCAGCCCCAGCATTTT.

CDR3 amino acids: CASSYRVGEYEQYF. For the CDR3, the DNA is TGTGCCAGCAGTTATAGGGTCGGGGAATACGAGCAGTACTTC. The chain combines TRBV6-1 with TRBJ2-7; possible D gene TRBD2, 5 bases. V lost 5 bases and J lost 4, with 15 bases in between. This CDR3 is 14 amino acids long. Germline assignment: CDR1 MNHNS and CDR2 SASEGT.

In its sample, this clonotype was seen many times. The V and J genes are TRBV29-1 and TRBJ1-1; no firm D call. Germline CDR1 SQVTM, CDR2 ANQGSEA. The length of the CDR3 is 13 residues. V lost 5 bases, J lost 1 base, and 11 bases lay in between. CDR3 sequence (DNA): TGCAGCGTTAGGAAACGGACGAACACTGAAGCTTTCTTT. Protein product: CSVRKRTNTEAFF.

This clonotype was detected a few times. The chain is built from TRBV24-1 and TRBJ2-1, with a weak D call TRBD2 (6 bases). Between the trimmed V and J ends, which lost 3 bases and 5 bases, there was a span of 13 bases. The CDR3 loop spans 15 amino acids. Germline V gene lookup returns CDR1 KGHDR and CDR2 SFDVKD. The CDR3 DNA reads TGTGCCACCAGTGATACCGGGACTCACCACAATGAGCAGTTCTTC. As protein: CATSDTGTHHNEQFF.

This clonotype was seen many times. V is TRBV18 and J is TRBJ2-5; D is undetermined. From germline, CDR1 is KGHSH and CDR2 LQKENI. The CDR3 is 11 residues long. Trimming cost V 3 bases and J 5 bases, with 4 bases left between them. The DNA for the CDR3 is TGTGCCAGCTCACCTTGGGAGACCCAGTACTTC. It codes for CASSPWETQYF.

This clonotype was seen at least ten times. The chain uses TRBV12-3 or TRBV12-4 and TRBJ1-2; tentatively, D is TRBD1 (6 bases). This CDR3 is built from 16 residues. V dropped 6 bases and J dropped 5 bases, with 22 bases sitting between them. The CDR3 region has the DNA TGTGCCAGCAGGCCTGAACAGGGAACCCACGAGTATGGCTACACCTTC. Translated, it gives CASRPEQGTHEYGYTF.

The sample holds many counts of this clonotype. The chain carries TRBV7-6 and TRBJ2-1; 13 nucleotides match TRBD2. The CDR3 sequence is 14 residues long. V gave up 5 bases and J gave up 8 bases; unmatched junction bases: 3. The germline gives CDR1 SGHVS, CDR2 FNYEAQ. CDR3 bases: TGTGCCAGCAGCCGGACTAGCGGGAGCTATGAGCAGTTCTTC. Amino acid sequence: CASSRTSGSYEQFF.

The chain uses TRBV15 and TRBJ2-7; 9 bases line up with TRBD2. V was clipped by 4 bases and J by 6 bases; unmatched bases: 13. CDR3 length: 16 amino acids. From germline, CDR1 is LNHNV and CDR2 YYDKDF (reference sequence). The CDR3, as DNA: TGTGCCACCAGCATCCTGGCTAGCGGGACTAGGAGCGAGCAGTACTTC. This gives the protein CATSILASGTRSEQYF.